Detailed here is one T cell receptor (beta chain). This sample is drawn from a study of control samples from healthy donors and cancer patients. Germline V gene lookup returns CDR1 MNHEY and CDR2 SVGAGI. This CDR3 has 11 residues. V lost 7 bases and J lost 7, with 10 bases in between. Some clones are missing from TCRdb's copy, which holds only in-frame ones; the method was immunoSEQ multiplex PCR. The sample yields around 150,000 clones, around nine tenths seen once. The V and J genes are TRBV6-5 and TRBJ1-1; D remains unclear. Sequences were obtained from blood. The clonotype comes from a man aged 25 to 45 in good health. For the CDR3, the DNA is TGTGCCAGCATCTCGGTCCGTGAAGCTTTCTTT. It specifies CASISVREAFF.